This T cell receptor (beta chain) originates from a study of CD8+ T cells in alopecia areata. Study-level background: Severity was scored as percentage of affected scalp area in treated patients.

Treatment indicated: oral pan-JAK inhibitor, 5-10 mg twice daily. PBMCs provided sorted CD4+ and CD8+ T cells. Sequencing used cDNA as its template, made by extracting RNA and reverse transcribing it. Method: immunoSEQ multiplex PCR; TCRdb's copy keeps in-frame clones and lacks some. The table includes under 350,000 clones, roughly 64% detected once. Regarding the study as a whole: For patients receiving tofacitinib, scalp clonality and expanded CD8+ clones among the top 100 significantly decreased.

The trim removed 5 bases at V and 3 bases at J, leaving 8 bases unmatched. The CDR3 runs to 15 residues. Looked up from germline, CDR1 is SNHLY and CDR2 is FYNNEI. Concerning this clone itself: The antigen remains undetermined.

The rearrangement uses TRBV2 and TRBJ2-3, with 7 bases that match TRBD1. The sample consisted of CD4+ T cells sorted from blood, taken at week 24, from a patient treated with tofacitinib. The TCR originated in a human donor with alopecia areata. In DNA form, the CDR3 reads TGTGCCAGCAGTCCTGAGGGGGCCGGGACAGATACGCAGTATTTT. Translated: CASSPEGAGTDTQYF.